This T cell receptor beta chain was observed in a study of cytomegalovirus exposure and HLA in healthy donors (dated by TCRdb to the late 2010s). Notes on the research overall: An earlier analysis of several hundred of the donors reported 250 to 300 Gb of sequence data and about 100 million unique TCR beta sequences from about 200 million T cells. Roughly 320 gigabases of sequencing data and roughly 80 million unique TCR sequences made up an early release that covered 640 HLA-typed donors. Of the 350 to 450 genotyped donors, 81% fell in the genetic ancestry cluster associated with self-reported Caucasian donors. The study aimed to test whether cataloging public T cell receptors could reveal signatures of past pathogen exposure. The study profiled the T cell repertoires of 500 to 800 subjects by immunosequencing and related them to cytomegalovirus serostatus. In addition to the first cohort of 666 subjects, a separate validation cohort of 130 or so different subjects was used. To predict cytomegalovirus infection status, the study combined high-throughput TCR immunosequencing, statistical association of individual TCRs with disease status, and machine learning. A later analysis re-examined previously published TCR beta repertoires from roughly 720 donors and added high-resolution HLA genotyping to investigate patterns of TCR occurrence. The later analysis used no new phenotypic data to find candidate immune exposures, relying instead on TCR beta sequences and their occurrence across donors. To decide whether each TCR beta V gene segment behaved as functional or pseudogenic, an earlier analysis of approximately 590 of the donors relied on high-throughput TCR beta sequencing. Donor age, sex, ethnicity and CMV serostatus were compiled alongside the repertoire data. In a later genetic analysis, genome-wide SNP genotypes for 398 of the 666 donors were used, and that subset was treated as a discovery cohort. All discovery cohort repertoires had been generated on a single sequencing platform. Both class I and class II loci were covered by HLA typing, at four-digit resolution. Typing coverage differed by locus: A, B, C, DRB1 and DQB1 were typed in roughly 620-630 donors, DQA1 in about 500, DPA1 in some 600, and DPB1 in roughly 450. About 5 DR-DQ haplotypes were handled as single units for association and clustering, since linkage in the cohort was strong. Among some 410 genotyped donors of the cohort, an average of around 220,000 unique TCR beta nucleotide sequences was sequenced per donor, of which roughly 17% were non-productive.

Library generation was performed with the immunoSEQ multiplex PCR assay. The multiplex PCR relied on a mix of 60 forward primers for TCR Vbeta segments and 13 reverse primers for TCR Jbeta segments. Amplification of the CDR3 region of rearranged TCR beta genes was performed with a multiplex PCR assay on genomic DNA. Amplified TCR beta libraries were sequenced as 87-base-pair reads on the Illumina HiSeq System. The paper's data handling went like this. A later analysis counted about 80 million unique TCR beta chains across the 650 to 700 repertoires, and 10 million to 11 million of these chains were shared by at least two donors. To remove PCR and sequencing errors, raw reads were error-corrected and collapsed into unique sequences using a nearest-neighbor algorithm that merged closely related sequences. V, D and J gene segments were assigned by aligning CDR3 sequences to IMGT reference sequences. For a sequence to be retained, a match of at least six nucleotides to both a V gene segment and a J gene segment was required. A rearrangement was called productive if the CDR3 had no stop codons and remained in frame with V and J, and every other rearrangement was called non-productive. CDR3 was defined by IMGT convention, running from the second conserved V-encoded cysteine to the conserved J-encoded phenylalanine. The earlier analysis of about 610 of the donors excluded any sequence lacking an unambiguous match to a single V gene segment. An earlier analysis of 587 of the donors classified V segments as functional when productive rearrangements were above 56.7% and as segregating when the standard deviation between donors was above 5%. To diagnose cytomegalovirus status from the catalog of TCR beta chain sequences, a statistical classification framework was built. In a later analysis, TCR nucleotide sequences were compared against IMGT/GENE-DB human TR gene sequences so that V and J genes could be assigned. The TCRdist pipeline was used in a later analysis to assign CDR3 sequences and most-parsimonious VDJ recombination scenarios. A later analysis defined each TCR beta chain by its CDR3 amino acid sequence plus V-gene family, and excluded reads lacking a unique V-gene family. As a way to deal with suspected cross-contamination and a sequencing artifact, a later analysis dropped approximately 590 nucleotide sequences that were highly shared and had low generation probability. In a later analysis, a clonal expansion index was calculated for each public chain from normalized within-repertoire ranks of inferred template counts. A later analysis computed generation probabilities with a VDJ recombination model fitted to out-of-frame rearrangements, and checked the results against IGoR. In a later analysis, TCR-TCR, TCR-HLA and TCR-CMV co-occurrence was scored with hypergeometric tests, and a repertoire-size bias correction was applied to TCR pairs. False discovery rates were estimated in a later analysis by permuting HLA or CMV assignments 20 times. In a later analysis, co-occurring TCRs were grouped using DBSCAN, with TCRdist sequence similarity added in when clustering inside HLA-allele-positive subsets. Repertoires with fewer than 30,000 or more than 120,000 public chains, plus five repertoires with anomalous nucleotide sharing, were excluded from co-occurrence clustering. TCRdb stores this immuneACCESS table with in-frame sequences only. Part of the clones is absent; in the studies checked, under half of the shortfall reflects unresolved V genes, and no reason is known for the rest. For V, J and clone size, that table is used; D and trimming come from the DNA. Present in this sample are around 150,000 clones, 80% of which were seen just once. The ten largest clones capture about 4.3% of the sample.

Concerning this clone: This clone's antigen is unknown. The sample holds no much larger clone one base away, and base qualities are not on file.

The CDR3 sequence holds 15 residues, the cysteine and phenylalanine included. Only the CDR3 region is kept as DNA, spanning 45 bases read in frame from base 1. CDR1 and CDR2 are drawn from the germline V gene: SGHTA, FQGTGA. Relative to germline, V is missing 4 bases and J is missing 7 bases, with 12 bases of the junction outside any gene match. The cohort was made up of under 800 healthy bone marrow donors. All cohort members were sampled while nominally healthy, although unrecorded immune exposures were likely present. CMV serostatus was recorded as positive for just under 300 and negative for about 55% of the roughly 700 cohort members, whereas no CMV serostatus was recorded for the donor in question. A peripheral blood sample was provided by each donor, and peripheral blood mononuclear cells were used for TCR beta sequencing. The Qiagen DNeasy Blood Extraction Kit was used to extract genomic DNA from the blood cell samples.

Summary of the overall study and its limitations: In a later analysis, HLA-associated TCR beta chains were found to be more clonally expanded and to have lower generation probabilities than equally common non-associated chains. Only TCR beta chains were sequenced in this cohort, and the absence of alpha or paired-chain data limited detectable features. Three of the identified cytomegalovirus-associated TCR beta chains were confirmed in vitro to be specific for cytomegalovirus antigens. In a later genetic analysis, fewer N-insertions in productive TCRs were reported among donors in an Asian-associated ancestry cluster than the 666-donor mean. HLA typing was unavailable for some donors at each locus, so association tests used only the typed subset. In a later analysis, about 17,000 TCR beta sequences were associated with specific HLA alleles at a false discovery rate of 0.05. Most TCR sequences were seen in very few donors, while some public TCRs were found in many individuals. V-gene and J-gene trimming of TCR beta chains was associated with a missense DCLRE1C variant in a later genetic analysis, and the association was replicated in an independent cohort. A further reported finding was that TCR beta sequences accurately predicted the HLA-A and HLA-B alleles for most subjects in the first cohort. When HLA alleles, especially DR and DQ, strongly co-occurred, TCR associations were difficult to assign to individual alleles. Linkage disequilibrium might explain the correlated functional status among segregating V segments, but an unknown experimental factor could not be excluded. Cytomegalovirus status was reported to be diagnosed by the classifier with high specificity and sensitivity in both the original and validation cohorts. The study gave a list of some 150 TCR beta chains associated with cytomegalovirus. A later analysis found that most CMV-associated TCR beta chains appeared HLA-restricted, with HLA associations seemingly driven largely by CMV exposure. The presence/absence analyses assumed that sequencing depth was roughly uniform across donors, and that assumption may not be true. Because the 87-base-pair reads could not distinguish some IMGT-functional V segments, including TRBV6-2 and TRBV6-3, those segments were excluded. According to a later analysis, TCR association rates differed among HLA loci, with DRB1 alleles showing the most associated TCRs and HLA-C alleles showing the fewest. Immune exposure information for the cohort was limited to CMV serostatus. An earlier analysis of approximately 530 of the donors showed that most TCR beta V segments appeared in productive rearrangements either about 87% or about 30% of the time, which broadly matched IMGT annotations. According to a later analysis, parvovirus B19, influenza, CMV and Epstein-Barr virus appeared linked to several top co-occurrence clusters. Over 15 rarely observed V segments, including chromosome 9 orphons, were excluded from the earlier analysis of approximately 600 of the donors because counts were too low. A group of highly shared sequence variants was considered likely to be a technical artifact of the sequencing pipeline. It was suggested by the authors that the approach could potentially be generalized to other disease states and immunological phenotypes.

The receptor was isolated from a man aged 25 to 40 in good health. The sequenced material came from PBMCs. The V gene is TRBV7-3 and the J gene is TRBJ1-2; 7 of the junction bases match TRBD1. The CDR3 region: CASSSLPGTEVGYTF. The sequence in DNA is TGTGCCAGCAGCTCCCTCCCCGGGACAGAAGTTGGCTACACCTTC. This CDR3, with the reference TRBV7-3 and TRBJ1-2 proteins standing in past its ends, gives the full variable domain GAGVSQTPSNKVTEKGKYVELRCDPISGHTALYWYRQSLGQGPEFLIYFQGTGAADDSGLPNDRFFAVRPEGSVSTLKIQRTERGDSAVYLCASSSLPGTEVGYTFGSGTRLTVV.